The clone carrying this T cell receptor beta chain has just a few counts. One entry per CDR3 protein, called by TCRdb with MiXCR from the 5' RACE reads. The sample records a few hundred thousand distinct CDR3 sequences, 16% being singletons. These data belong to a study of T-cell memory formation after mild COVID-19. The CDR3 extends over 13 amino acids. V shed 6 bases and J shed 8 bases, with 14 bases lying between them. CDR1 ENHRY and CDR2 SYGVKD come from the germline V gene. This TCR was sampled from a man aged 18 to 35 who had mild COVID-19 (a few samples of this study predate the infection). Cell type and time point are not known. The specimen sequenced was PBMCs or a T cell subset sorted from them (not recorded which). This chain joins TRBV10-3 and TRBJ1-3; D is perhaps TRBD1 (5 bases). CDR3 in DNA: TGTGCCATCAGCCGGGACGGAGGGGACACCATATATTTT. As protein: CAISRDGGDTIYF.